The clone carrying this TCR beta chain was seen more than once but under ten times. Clinical symptoms, serum thyroxine and TRAb, thyroid ultrasound and orbital computed tomography together formed the diagnostic basis. The TCR beta CDR3 regions underwent amplification using RNA transcripts as the source. With the HTBI primer set, the TCR CDR3 went through a first round of RT-PCR. A single record per CDR3 protein comes from TCRdb applying MiXCR to the multiplex PCR reads. The table lists about 300,000 distinct CDR3 sequences, roughly 15% of them singletons, with roughly 7.5% in the top ten. The sample is drawn from a study of T cells in Graves' hyperthyroidism and ophthalmopathy. The ends lost 0 bases at V and 2 bases at J; junction bases unmatched: 9. The CDR3 sequence is 17 residues long. The germline V gene has CDR1 GTSNPN and CDR2 SVGIG (reference sequence).

The material sequenced was blood. The sequence was obtained from a woman in her twenties or thirties with Graves' hyperthyroidism that later progressed to Graves' ophthalmopathy. This chain joins TRBV30 and TRBJ2-2, with TRBD2 matching over 7 bases. CDR3 DNA: TGTGCCTGGAGTGTACGAAGCGGGACCTCAAACACCGGGGAGCTGTTTTTT. Translation: CAWSVRSGTSNTGELFF.